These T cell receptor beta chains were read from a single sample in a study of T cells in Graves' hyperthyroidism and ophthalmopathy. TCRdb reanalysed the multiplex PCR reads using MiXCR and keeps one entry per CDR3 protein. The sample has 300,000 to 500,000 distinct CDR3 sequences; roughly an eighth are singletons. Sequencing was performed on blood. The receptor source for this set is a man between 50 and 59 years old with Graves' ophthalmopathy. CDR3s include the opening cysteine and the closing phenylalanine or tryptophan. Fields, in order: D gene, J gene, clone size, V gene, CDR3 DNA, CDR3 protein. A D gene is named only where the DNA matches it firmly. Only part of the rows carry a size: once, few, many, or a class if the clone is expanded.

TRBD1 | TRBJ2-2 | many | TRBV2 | TGTGCCAGCACTCGACAGGGGAACACCGGGGAGCTGTTTTTT | CASTRQGNTGELFF
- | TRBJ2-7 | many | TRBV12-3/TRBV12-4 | TGTGCCAGCACTCCCTCGGACGGCAACTCCTACGAGCAGTACTTC | CASTPSDGNSYEQYF
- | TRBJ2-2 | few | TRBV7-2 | TGTGCCAGCAGCCGTATGGTTGGCGGGGAGCTGTTTTTT | CASSRMVGGELFF
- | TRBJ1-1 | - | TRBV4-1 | TGCGCCGCGGCTAAGACAGGAAAGGGCATGAACACTGAAGCTTTCTTT | CAAAKTGKGMNTEAFF
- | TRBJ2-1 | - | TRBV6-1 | TGTGCCAGCAGTGAACAGAATACTTACAATGAGCAGTTCTTC | CASSEQNTYNEQFF
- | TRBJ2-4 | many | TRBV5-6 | TGTGCCAGCGGAATTTTTCTCGCCAAAAACATTCAGTACTTC | CASGIFLAKNIQYF
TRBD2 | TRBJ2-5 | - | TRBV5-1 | TGCGCCAGCAGCTTAGTCACTAGCGGAAAAGAGACCCAGTACTTC | CASSLVTSGKETQYF
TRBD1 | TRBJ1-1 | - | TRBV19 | TGTGCCAGTAGTCTATTTGGACAGGGTGACACTGAAGCTTTCTTT | CASSLFGQGDTEAFF
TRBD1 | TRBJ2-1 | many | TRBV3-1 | TGTGCCAGCAGCCCTACAGGGGGAGGTGCCTACAATGAGCAGTTCTTC | CASSPTGGGAYNEQFF
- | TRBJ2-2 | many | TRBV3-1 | TGTGCCAGCAGCCAAAATTTTAAGGTCGCAGACACCGGGGAGCTGTTTTTT | CASSQNFKVADTGELFF
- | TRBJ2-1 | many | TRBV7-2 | TGTGCCAGCAGCTTACTGGGCGGTCCGGTCAATGAGCAGTTCTTC | CASSLLGGPVNEQFF
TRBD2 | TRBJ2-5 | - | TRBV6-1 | TGTGCCAGCACGCGGCGTAGCGGGAGACTGTACTTC | CASTRRSGRLYF
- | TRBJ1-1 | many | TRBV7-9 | TGTGCCAGCAGCCCCCCAGGGAACGAAGCTTTCTTT | CASSPPGNEAFF
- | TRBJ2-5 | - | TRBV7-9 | TGTGCCAGCAGCTTAGAACAGAGAGGGGAGACCCAGTACTTC | CASSLEQRGETQYF
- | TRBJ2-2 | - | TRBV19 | TGTGCCACCCAACAGGGTAACACCGGGGAGCTGTTTTTT | CATQQGNTGELFF
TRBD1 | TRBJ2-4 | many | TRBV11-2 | TGTGCCAGCAGCTCGTCGACAGGGATCGCCTCAAACATTCAGTACTTC | CASSSSTGIASNIQYF
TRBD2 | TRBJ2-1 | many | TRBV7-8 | TGTGCCAGCAGCCCCCGACATAAGACTAGCGCCAATGAGCAGTTCTTC | CASSPRHKTSANEQFF
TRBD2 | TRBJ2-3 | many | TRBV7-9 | TGTGCCAGCAGCCCGCTGACTAGCGGCACAGATACGCAGTATTTT | CASSPLTSGTDTQYF
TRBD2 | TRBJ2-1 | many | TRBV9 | TGTGCCAGCAGCGTAGGCCTAGCGGGAGATGGTGAGCAGTTCTTC | CASSVGLAGDGEQFF
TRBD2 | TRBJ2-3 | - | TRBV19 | TGTGCCAGTATGAGTCTAGCGGGCACAGATACGCAGTATTTT | CASMSLAGTDTQYF